This T cell receptor beta chain was identified during a study of T-cell memory formation after mild COVID-19. The study, taken as a whole, reports: Pre-infection memory already had some responding clones, implying cross-reactive memory joined. Clones shrinking between day 15 and 85 showed a balanced CD4/CD8 split, and those that grew later tilted toward CD4+. Shrinking CD4+ clones resided mostly in CM and EM, and CD8+ ones in EMRA.

On this clonotype itself: The antigen remains unidentified.

Constant-segment primers were used for 5'RACE, and the resulting TCR alpha and TCR beta cDNA libraries carried sample barcodes and UMIs. TCRdb reanalysed the 5' RACE reads using MiXCR and keeps one entry per CDR3 protein. Here the sample spans 550,000 to 650,000 distinct CDR3 sequences, roughly 17% being singletons. Specimen: PBMCs or a T cell subset sorted from them (not recorded which). The TCR sequence derives from an adult woman who had mild COVID-19 (a few samples of this study predate the infection). Cell type and time point are not known.

The DNA of the CDR3 is TGCGCCAGCAGCCCTGTCGACGGGGGTGCCAGGGGACGGGAAAAACTGTTTTTT. This gives the protein CASSPVDGGARGREKLFF. This chain connects TRBV5-1 to TRBJ1-4; D possibly corresponds to TRBD1 (6 bases). From germline, CDR1 is SGHRS and CDR2 YFSETQ. The CDR3 length is 18 residues. V lost 4 bases, J lost 8 bases, and 27 bases lay in between.